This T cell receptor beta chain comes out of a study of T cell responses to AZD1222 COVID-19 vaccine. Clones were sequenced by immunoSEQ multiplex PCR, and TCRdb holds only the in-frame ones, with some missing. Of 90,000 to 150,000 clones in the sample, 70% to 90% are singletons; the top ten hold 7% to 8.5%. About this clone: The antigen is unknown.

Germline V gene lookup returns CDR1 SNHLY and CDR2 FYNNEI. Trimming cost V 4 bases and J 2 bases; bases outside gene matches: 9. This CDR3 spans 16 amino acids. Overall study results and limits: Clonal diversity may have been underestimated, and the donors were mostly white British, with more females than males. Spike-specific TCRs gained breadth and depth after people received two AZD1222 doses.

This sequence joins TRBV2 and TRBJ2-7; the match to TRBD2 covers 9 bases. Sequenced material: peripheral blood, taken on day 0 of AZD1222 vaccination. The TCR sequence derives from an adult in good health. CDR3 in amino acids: CASSGVGASGAYEQYF. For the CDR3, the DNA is TGTGCCAGCAGTGGAGTGGGGGCTAGCGGGGCCTACGAGCAGTACTTC. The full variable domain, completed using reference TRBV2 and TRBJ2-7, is EPEVTQTPSHQVTQMGQEVILRCVPISNHLYFYWYRQILGQKVEFLVSFYNNEISEKSEIFDDQFSVERPDGSNFTLKIRSTKLEDSAMYFCASSGVGASGAYEQYFGPGTRLTVT.